Listed below are T cell receptor beta chains from one sample, sequenced in a study of cytomegalovirus exposure and HLA in healthy donors. Repertoires were generated with immunoSEQ multiplex PCR, while TCRdb's copy carries only in-frame clones and drops some. Here the sample spans 150,000 to 200,000 clones, about 80% being singletons. Specimen: PBMCs. The receptors shown here come from a woman under 40 in good health and CMV-seropositive. The CDR3 runs from the conserved cysteine through the conserved F or W. D genes are given only for firm matches. A row's size may be missing; if present it is once, few, many or a size class.

j_call clone_size v_call d_call cdr3_nt cdr3_aa
TRBJ2-1 - TRBV21-1 - TGTGCCAGCAGCAAAGCTGAGACAGGGGGGAACAATGAGCAGTTCTTC CASSKAETGGNNEQFF
TRBJ2-7 - TRBV18 - TGTGCCAGCTCACCATTTAGCACAGGGTCCTCCTACGAGCAGTACTTC CASSPFSTGSSYEQYF
TRBJ2-7 - TRBV4-3 TRBD1 TGCGCCAGCAGCCGCAGAGGGCGGACAGGGTATGTAGACGAGCAGTACTTC CASSRRGRTGYVDEQYF
TRBJ1-2 - TRBV5-1 - TGCGCCAGCAGCTTGGATCCACTTAACTATGGCTACACCTTC CASSLDPLNYGYTF
TRBJ1-3 few TRBV6-5 - TGTGCCAGCAGTGCGGGGTCGGCTGGAAACACCATATATTTT CASSAGSAGNTIYF
TRBJ2-5 - TRBV29-1 TRBD1 TGCAGCGTCAGACAGGGGGTAGAGACCCAGTACTTC CSVRQGVETQYF
TRBJ1-2 - TRBV23-1 - TGCGCCAGCAGTCAATCTTTCGGGATCCATTATCCCAACTATGGCTACACCTTC CASSQSFGIHYPNYGYTF
TRBJ2-1 - TRBV5-1 - TGCGCCAGCAGCTTGGCCGGCGGGGCCCATGAGCAGTTCTTC CASSLAGGAHEQFF
TRBJ2-7 - TRBV4-1 - TGCGCCAGCAGCCAAGGACAGTTCTACGAGCAGTACTTC CASSQGQFYEQYF
TRBJ2-3 - TRBV5-1 - TGCGCCAGCAGCCCAGTCAGCACAGATACGCAGTATTTT CASSPVSTDTQYF
TRBJ1-2 - TRBV7-2 TRBD1 TGTGCCAGCAGCGAACAGGGGGGGCCGGAGGGCTACACCTTC CASSEQGGPEGYTF
TRBJ2-1 - TRBV5-8 TRBD1 TGTGCCACGGACTCCGGGACAGGGTACAATGAGCAGTTCTTC CATDSGTGYNEQFF
TRBJ1-3 - TRBV30 TRBD1 TGTGCCTGGAGCTTGGGACAGGGGACTGGTGGAAACACCATATATTTT CAWSLGQGTGGNTIYF
TRBJ2-7 - TRBV7-2 - TGTGCCAGCAGCCCCTCAAAGCTTGCGGGTACCTACGAGCAGTACTTC CASSPSKLAGTYEQYF